These 11 T cell receptor beta chains came from one sample sequenced in a study of T cell clonotyping in hematopoietic cell transplantation. The assay was immunoSEQ multiplex PCR, and TCRdb's table has in-frame clones only and misses some. This table holds around 80,000 clones, 90% to 96% found once. Time point reported: recipient sample about 28 days before transplant, after cytoreduction. This specimen was peripheral blood mononuclear cells, taken before stem cell transplant. The receptors stem from a woman aged 50 to 60 with acute myeloid leukemia. Some clones in this sample may be carry-over from other donors' samples.

The table lists this clone with a count of one. The chain joins TRBV5-1 to TRBJ1-1; unclear D gene. V was trimmed by 7 bases and J by 1 base, leaving 14 bases between them. The CDR3 has 14 residues. Germline V lookup: CDR1 SGHRS, CDR2 YFSETQ. The CDR3 here is CASHPGGGNTEAFF. CDR3 DNA: TGCGCCAGCCACCCCGGCGGCGGGAACACTGAAGCTTTCTTT.

The CDR3 DNA is TGTGCCAGCAGTCCCTGGGGCCAGAAGGCTTTCTTT. This sequence encodes CASSPWGQKAFF. This chain uses TRBV27 with TRBJ1-1; possible D gene TRBD1, 5 bases. The V end lost 5 bases, the J end lost 11 bases, and 15 bases lay between the germline ends. This CDR3 is 12 amino acids long. Per the germline V gene, CDR1 is MNHEY and CDR2 is SMNVEV (reference sequence).

This chain connects TRBV7-6 to TRBJ1-1; D is ambiguous. Germline CDR1 is SGHVS and CDR2 is FNYEAQ. Trimming cost V 4 bases and J 0 bases, with 12 bases left between them. This CDR3 comprises 15 residues. The DNA of the CDR3 is TGTGCCAGCAGCTCCGGTCGGTTACTGAACACTGAAGCTTTCTTT. Encoded protein: CASSSGRLLNTEAFF. Filled out from reference TRBV7-6 and TRBJ1-1, the complete variable domain reads GAGVSQSPRYKVTKRGQDVALRCDPISGHVSLYWYRQALGQGPEFLTYFNYEAQQDKSGLPNDRFSAERPEGSISTLTIQRTEQRDSAMYRCASSSGRLLNTEAFFGQGTRLTVV.

This clone was seen only once. V gene TRBV19 combines with J gene TRBJ1-2; TRBD1 aligns across 9 bases. CDR1 LNHDA and CDR2 SQIVND come from the germline V gene (reference sequence). The CDR3 is made up of 13 amino acids. J gave up 5 bases and V 4 bases, and 2 bases lay outside the gene matches. The CDR3 DNA sequence: TGTGCCAGTAGTACGACAGGGGGATATGGCTACACCTTC. Protein product: CASSTTGGYGYTF.

In DNA, the CDR3 is TGCGCCAGCAGTGGGGGTCCTCTTGGTGAGCAGTTCTTC. The encoded protein is CASSGGPLGEQFF. The rearrangement joins TRBV10-2 to TRBJ2-1; D uncertain. CDR3 length: 13 residues. The V end lost 4 bases, the J end lost 9 bases, and 13 bases lay between the germline ends. Germline assignment: CDR1 WSHSY and CDR2 SAAADI.

The V and J genes are TRBV28 and TRBJ1-2; D uncertain. The CDR3 has 19 amino acids. Trimming took 4 bases from V and 0 from J, leaving 24 bases between them. Germline V lookup: CDR1 MDHEN, CDR2 SYDVKM. CDR3 DNA: TGTGCCAGCAGTTCCCCAGACGCGCAGGAAACTTTAGCTAACTATGGCTACACCTTC. Translated, it gives CASSSPDAQETLANYGYTF.

This clone came up once. The V and J genes are TRBV29-1 and TRBJ1-1, with a tentative D call TRBD1 (5 bases). Per the germline V gene, CDR1 is SQVTM and CDR2 is ANQGSEA. This CDR3 region has 14 residues. V was clipped by 4 bases and J by 1 base, with 13 bases between them. CDR3 nucleotides: TGCAGCGTTGCCCTCAGGGTGTCGAACACTGAAGCTTTCTTT. This encodes CSVALRVSNTEAFF.

V usage is TRBV6-5 and J usage is TRBJ1-5; 7 bases align to TRBD1. The germline gives CDR1 MNHEY, CDR2 SVGAGI. V shed 6 bases and J 3 bases; nucleotides not matched to a gene: 5. The CDR3 has 14 amino acids. The chain's CDR3 is CASSRDRVNQPQHF. CDR3 coding DNA: TGTGCCAGCAGCAGAGACAGGGTCAATCAGCCCCAGCATTTT.

The V call is TRBV7-3, the J call TRBJ1-6; perhaps TRBD1 as D (6 bases). CDR1 is SGHTA, CDR2 FQGTGA, per germline. This CDR3 has 15 amino acids. V dropped 6 bases and J dropped 3 bases, with 12 bases sitting between them. The CDR3 region is CASSLGQIYNSPLHF. The CDR3 nucleotides read TGTGCCAGCAGTCTCGGACAGATCTATAATTCACCCCTCCACTTT.

The chain is built from TRBV5-4 and TRBJ2-3, with a possible D match to TRBD2 (6 bases). Germline V gene data show CDR1 as SGHNT and CDR2 as YYREEE (reference sequence). This CDR3 is built from 13 residues. The ends were cut back, 6 bases at V and 3 bases at J, with 11 bases in the middle. The CDR3 DNA is TGTGCCAGCACCCTGGCGGGGACAGATACGCAGTATTTT. Amino acid sequence: CASTLAGTDTQYF. Together with reference TRBV5-4 and TRBJ2-3, the CDR3 gives the full variable domain: ETGVTQSPTHLIKTRGQQVTLRCSSQSGHNTVSWYQQALGQGPQFIFQYYREEENGRGNFPPRFSGLQFPNYSSELNVNALELDDSALYLCASTLAGTDTQYFGPGTRLTVL.

This rearrangement joins TRBV19 to TRBJ2-1; D may match TRBD1 or TRBD2 (5 bases each). In germline, CDR1 is LNHDA, CDR2 SQIVND (reference sequence). The germline V and J ends were trimmed by 6 bases and 9 bases, with 15 bases remaining between them. This CDR3 is 13 amino acids long. The CDR3 nucleotides read TGTGCCAGTAGGTTTGAAGGGGCGGGTGAGCAGTTCTTC. Translation: CASRFEGAGEQFF. Full variable domain (remainder filled in from reference TRBV19 and TRBJ2-1): DGGITQSPKYLFRKEGQNVTLSCEQNLNHDAMYWYRQDPGQGLRLIYYSQIVNDFQKGDIAEGYSVSREKKESFPLTVTSAQKNPTAFYLCASRFEGAGEQFFGPGTRLTVL.